This T cell receptor beta chain was recovered during a study of T cells in Graves' hyperthyroidism and ophthalmopathy. RNA transcripts served as the template for amplifying TCR beta CDR3 regions. The HTBI set primed first-round TCR CDR3 RT-PCR. TCRdb re-analysed the multiplex PCR reads in MiXCR, keeping a single row per CDR3 protein. The sample includes about 660,000 distinct CDR3 sequences, 40% to 55% of them seen just once. From germline, CDR1 is MNHEY and CDR2 SVGAGI. With V trimmed by 0 bases and J by 9 bases, 8 bases remained unmatched. CDR3 size: 16 residues. Findings and limits, study-wide: In simple terms, a model built on 13 V-J features told ophthalmopathy apart from stable hyperthyroidism.

This clonotype was counted a few times. Its specificity is unknown. The origin of this receptor is an adult man with Graves' disease, either hyperthyroidism or ophthalmopathy (not recorded which). Sequenced input: peripheral blood or thyroid tissue (not recorded which). J is TRBJ1-6 and V is TRBV6-5; 7 bases are shared with TRBD1. The CDR3 DNA follows: TGTGCCAGCAGTTACTCGACAGGGACGGGAATTTCACCCCTCCACTTT. Its translation: CASSYSTGTGISPLHF.